The next 10 T cell receptor beta chains were all read from a single sample in a study of blood T cell repertoires in COVID-19. Clones were sequenced by immunoSEQ multiplex PCR, and TCRdb holds only the in-frame ones, with some missing. The repertoire holds fewer than 200,000 clones, 89% seen once, with roughly 2% in the top ten. Sequencing used peripheral blood. These TCRs come from a man younger than 35 who had recovered from COVID-19.

J is TRBJ1-3 and V is TRBV3-1 (or the pseudogene TRBV3-2); TRBD1 agrees at 9 bases. Germline V CDR1 and CDR2: LGHDT, YNNKEL (reference sequence). V trimming: 0 bases; J trimming: 4 bases; junction bases outside the gene matches: 7. The CDR3 contains 17 residues. DNA of the CDR3: TGTGCCAGCAGCCAAGATCTGGGGACAGGGTTCGGAAACACCATATATTTT. Amino acids: CASSQDLGTGFGNTIYF.

This clone was found once. The CDR3, as DNA: TGTGCCAGCAGTTTATGGTCGACTGAAGCTTTCTTT. Protein sequence: CASSLWSTEAFF. The chain combines TRBV28 with TRBJ1-1; D ambiguous. The CDR3 consists of 12 residues. The germline CDR1 and CDR2 sequences are MDHEN and SYDVKM. V was cut by 0 bases and J by 5 bases, with 4 bases left in between.

The chain carries TRBV5-5 and TRBJ2-3; TRBD2 matches at 7 bases. V trimming: 0 bases; J trimming: 1 base; junction bases outside the gene matches: 5. This CDR3 contains 16 residues. CDR1 and CDR2 from the germline V gene are SGHKS and YYEKEE (reference sequence). The CDR3 spells CASSLGLAGGTDTQYF. CDR3 nucleotide sequence: TGTGCCAGCAGCTTGGGTCTGGCGGGGGGCACAGATACGCAGTATTTT.

The CDR3 nucleotides are TGTGCCAGCAGTTCTCCTTCTCTTAATGAAAAACTGTTTTTT. Translating it yields CASSSPSLNEKLFF. V gene TRBV6-6 combines with J gene TRBJ1-4, with no clear D. The CDR3 spans 14 residues. Germline CDR1 MNHNY, CDR2 SVGAGI (reference sequence). The V end lost 4 bases, the J end lost 4 bases, and 10 bases lay between the germline ends.

The genes are TRBV18 and TRBJ1-1; D is perhaps TRBD1 (5 bases). Germline V CDR1 and CDR2: KGHSH, LQKENI. The V and J ends lost 3 bases and 5 bases respectively, with 10 bases between them. The CDR3 length is 13 residues. DNA of the CDR3: TGTGCCAGCTCACCGGGGGAGGGTACTGAAGCTTTCTTT. Translating it yields CASSPGEGTEAFF.

This clone was counted once. The sample holds other DNA sequences that translate to the same CDR3. The J gene is TRBJ1-5, the V gene TRBV5-8; D remains unclear. With 0 bases removed from V and 2 bases from J, the gap between germline ends came to 9 bases. The CDR3 runs 15 residues. Germline V gene lookup returns CDR1 SGHTS and CDR2 YDEGEE. Written as DNA, the CDR3 is TGTGCCAGCAGCTTGGAAGGACTGGGCAATCAGCCCCAGCATTTT. Amino acid sequence: CASSLEGLGNQPQHF.

The genes are TRBV5-1 and TRBJ1-3; D not resolved. V was pared by 0 bases and J by 2 bases, with 9 bases between. The CDR3 covers 15 residues. Looked up from germline, CDR1 is SGHRS and CDR2 is YFSETQ. The CDR3 protein is CASSLVRDPGNTIYF. DNA for the CDR3: TGCGCCAGCAGCTTGGTCCGGGATCCTGGAAACACCATATATTTT.

The chain joins TRBV5-1 to TRBJ2-7, with 11 bases that match TRBD1. Germline lookup yields CDR1 SGHRS and CDR2 YFSETQ. The CDR3 covers 14 residues. V gave up 4 bases and J gave up 2 bases; unmatched junction bases: 2. The CDR3, as DNA: TGCGCCAGCAGCATGGGACAGGGGGCCTACGAGCAGTACTTC. Its translation is CASSMGQGAYEQYF.

The chain employs TRBV9 and TRBJ1-2, with D perhaps TRBD1 (5 bases). The CDR3 has 14 amino acids. The germline V and J ends were trimmed by 4 bases and 5 bases, with 15 bases remaining between them. Germline assignment: CDR1 SGDLS and CDR2 YYNGEE. The CDR3: CASSSSWGGYGYTF. The CDR3 coding sequence is TGTGCCAGCAGCTCTTCCTGGGGGGGGTATGGCTACACCTTC. The full variable domain, in which reference TRBV9 and TRBJ1-2 provide the parts outside the CDR3, is DSGVTQTPKHLITATGQRVTLRCSPRSGDLSVYWYQQSLDQGLQFLIQYYNGEERAKGNILERFSAQQFPDLHSELNLSSLELGDSALYFCASSSSWGGYGYTFGSGTRLTVV.

In nucleotides, the CDR3 is TGTGCCAGCAGTTTACGACTGGGGAACACTGAAGCTTTCTTT. Encoded protein: CASSLRLGNTEAFF. V gene TRBV27 combines with J gene TRBJ1-1; D is undetermined. The CDR3 loop spans 14 amino acids. Trimming stripped 2 bases from V and 1 base from J, with 8 bases between. In germline, CDR1 is MNHEY, CDR2 SMNVEV (reference sequence).